The T cell receptor (beta chain) described here comes from a study of T cell changes during pregnancy in multiple sclerosis. In germline, CDR1 is KGHSH, CDR2 LQKENI. This CDR3 has 13 amino acids. V was clipped by 1 base and J by 4 bases, with 7 bases between them. TCRdb's copy holds only in-frame clones and misses some; the assay was immunoSEQ multiplex PCR. This sample has 35,000 to 45,000 clones; roughly nine tenths occur once, and the top ten carry 0.58%. The chain uses TRBV18 and TRBJ2-5; tentatively, D is TRBD1 (6 bases). The TCR originated in a female donor with multiple sclerosis, enrolled in a pregnancy study. Here the sequenced sample was CD4+ T cells from peripheral blood mononuclear cells, taken in the first trimester of pregnancy. CDR3 nucleotide sequence: TGTGCCAGCTCACCACGGGGGCGAGAGACCCAGTACTTC. Translating it yields CASSPRGRETQYF.